This paragraph covers one TCR beta chain sequence. TCRdb reprocessed the 5' RACE reads, keeping one entry per CDR3 protein, no DNA. Recorded for this sample: 150,000 to 160,000 distinct CDR3 sequences. These data are taken from a study of T cells expressing NK-cell markers. The CDR3 runs to 13 residues. The germline V gene has CDR1 SEHNR and CDR2 FQNEAQ (reference sequence). V usage is TRBV7-9 and J usage is TRBJ1-2. Source material: blood T cells: a sorted CD56 or NKG2C T cell subset, CD4+ or CD8+ T cells, or bulk PBMC T cells (not recorded which). This clonotype originated in a woman aged 45-65 years in good health. The CDR3 spells CASQDSPYYGYTF. Full variable domain (outside the CDR3, taken from reference TRBV7-9 and TRBJ1-2): DTGVSQNPRHKITKRGQNVTFRCDPISEHNRLYWYRQTLGQGPEFLTYFQNEAQLEKSRLLSDRFSAERPKGSFSTLEIQRTEQGDSAMYLCASQDSPYYGYTFGSGTRLTVV.